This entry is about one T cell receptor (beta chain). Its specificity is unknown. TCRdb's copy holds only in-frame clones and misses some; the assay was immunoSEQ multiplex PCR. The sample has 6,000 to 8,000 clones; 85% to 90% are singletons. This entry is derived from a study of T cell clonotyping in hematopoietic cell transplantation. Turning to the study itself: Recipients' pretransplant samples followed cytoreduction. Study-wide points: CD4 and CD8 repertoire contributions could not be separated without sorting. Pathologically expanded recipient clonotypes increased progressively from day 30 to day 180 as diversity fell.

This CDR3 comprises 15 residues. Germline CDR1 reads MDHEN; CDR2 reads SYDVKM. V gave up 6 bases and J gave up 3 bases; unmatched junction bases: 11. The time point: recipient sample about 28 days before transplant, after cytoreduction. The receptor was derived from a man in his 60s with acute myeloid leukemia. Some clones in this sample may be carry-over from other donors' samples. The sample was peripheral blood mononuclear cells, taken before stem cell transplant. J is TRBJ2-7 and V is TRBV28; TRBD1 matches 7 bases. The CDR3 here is CASSSRQGAYYEQYF. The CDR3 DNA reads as TGTGCCAGCAGCTCCCGACAGGGCGCCTACTACGAGCAGTACTTC.